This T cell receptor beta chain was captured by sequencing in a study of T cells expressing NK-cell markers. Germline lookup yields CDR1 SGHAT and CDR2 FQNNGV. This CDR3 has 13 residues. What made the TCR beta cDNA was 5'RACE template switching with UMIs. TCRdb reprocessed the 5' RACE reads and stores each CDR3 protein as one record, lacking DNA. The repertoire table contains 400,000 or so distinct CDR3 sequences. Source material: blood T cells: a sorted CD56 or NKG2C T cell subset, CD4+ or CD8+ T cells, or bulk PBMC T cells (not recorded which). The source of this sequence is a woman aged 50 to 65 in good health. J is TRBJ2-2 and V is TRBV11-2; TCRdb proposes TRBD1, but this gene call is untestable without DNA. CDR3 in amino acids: CASTAPGTGELFF.